A selection of T cell receptor beta chains follows, all from one sample in a study of T cell repertoires in cytomegalovirus infection. From the reads, TCRdb called clonotypes with MiXCR, one entry per CDR3 protein. The sample contains some 150,000 distinct CDR3 sequences, about 6.5% of which appear only once. The sequencing sample was made of PBMCs. The receptors shown here come from a human donor in good health (CMV status not recorded). Some clones in this sample may be carry-over from other donors' samples. CDR3s leave out the opening cysteine and the closing phenylalanine or tryptophan.

v_call	cdr3_aa
TRBV20-1	SAPGTSGTNEQF
TRBV11-2	ASSLGHNPRQPQH
TRBV20-1	SAPGDRVWETQY
TRBV7-3	ASSLNEGLEAF
TRBV7-2	ASSRVSNQPQH
TRBV27	ASSFTTGGLNQPQH
TRBV28	ASSPLQGSYQPQH
TRBV7-9	ASSFTLRGYEQY
TRBV7-8	ASSPGTGSYEQY
TRBV29-1	SVEGDSSFGTEAF
TRBV4-3	ASSRKVQTGLGTDTQY
TRBV20-1	SARGTGGWSYNEQF
TRBV15	ATSRDLSGGKNGYT
TRBV7-2	ASSYDRPTIGAPLH
TRBV7-2	ASSWGPGQQDSPLH
TRBV18	ASSPILSYNEQF
TRBV7-3	ASRLAGQYNEQF
TRBV7-2	ASSLDPSSNQPQH
TRBV20-1	SARDPRETQY
TRBV27	ASKGGFSPLH
TRBV10-3	AISLRDRVSYEQY
TRBV20-1	SAREIPSPTDTQY
TRBV20-1	SASLSHGRSGYEQY
TRBV7-2	ASSLKVGGQPQH
TRBV2	ASSVGLGNQPQH
TRBV3-1	ASSLGPDTEAF
TRBV7-2	ASSLGGELSAYEQY
TRBV7-8	ASSLNPSFKADTQY
TRBV7-2	ASSVSGAPRETQY
TRBV7-9	ASSPTGEVRANVLT
TRBV7-2	ASSFGRDGYT
TRBV6-2/TRBV6-3	ASSSYLPTSGRSADTQY
TRBV28	ASSSPEGRSYNEQF
TRBV12-3/TRBV12-4	ASSWAGSKNIQY
TRBV2	ASTQARTGELF
TRBV20-1	SALDRAGNTIY
TRBV15	ATSSNRGDEQY
TRBV5-1	ASSLQGDYTGELF
TRBV7-2	ASSSRTGGDQPQH
TRBV12-3/TRBV12-4	ASSLAQGLPDEQY
TRBV20-1	SARTGSAGELF
TRBV29-1	SVGLSGAGELF
TRBV6-2/TRBV6-3	ASTKNPPTFSNQPQH
TRBV29-1	SVDRGTNTEAF
TRBV7-2	ASSLARAGELF
TRBV7-8	ASRPIGAGELF
TRBV7-6	ASMPRGSGNTIY
TRBV7-3	ASSRQGPLDTQY
TRBV20-1	SARDGGKDSGWGEQF
TRBV12-3/TRBV12-4	ASSFPRGGQPQH
TRBV27	ASSFSRRNEKLF
TRBV7-9	ASSLGDSVSEKLF
TRBV14	ASSPFQAHEQY
TRBV20-1	SAGEPSGGLSTDTQY
TRBV7-2	ASSLEAPDTQY